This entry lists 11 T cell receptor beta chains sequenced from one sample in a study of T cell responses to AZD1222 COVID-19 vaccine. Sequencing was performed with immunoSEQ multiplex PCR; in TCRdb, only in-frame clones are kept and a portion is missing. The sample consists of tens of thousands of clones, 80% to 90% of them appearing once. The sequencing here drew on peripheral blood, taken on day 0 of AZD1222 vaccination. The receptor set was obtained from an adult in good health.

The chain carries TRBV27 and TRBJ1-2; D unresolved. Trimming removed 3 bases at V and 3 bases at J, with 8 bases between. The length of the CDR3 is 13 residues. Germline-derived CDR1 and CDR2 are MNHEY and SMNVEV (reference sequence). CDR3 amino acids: CASSLGSDYGYTF. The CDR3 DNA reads TGTGCCAGCAGTTTGGGTTCGGACTATGGCTACACCTTC.

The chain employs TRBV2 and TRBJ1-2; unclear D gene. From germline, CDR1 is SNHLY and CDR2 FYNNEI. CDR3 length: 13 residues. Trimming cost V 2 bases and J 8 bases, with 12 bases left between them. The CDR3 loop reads CASSEFGSTGYTF. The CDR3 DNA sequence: TGTGCCAGCAGTGAATTCGGTTCAACCGGCTACACCTTC.

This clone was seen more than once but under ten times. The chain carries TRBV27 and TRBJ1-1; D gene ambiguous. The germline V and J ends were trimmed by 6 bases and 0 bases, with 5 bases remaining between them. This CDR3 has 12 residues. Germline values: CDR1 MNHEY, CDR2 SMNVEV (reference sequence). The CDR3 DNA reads TGTGCCAGCAGACAACTGAACACTGAAGCTTTCTTT. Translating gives CASRQLNTEAFF.

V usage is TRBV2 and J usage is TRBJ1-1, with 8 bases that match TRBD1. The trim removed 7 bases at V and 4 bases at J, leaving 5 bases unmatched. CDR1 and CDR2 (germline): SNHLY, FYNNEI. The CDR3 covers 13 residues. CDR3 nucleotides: TGTGCCAGCATCGGACAGGGCTTCACTGAAGCTTTCTTT. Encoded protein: CASIGQGFTEAFF.

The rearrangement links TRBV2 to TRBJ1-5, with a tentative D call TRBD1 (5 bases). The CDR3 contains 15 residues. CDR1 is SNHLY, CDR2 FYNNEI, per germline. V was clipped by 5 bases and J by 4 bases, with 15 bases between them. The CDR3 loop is CASSYRYGGNQPQHF. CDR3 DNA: TGTGCCAGCAGTTACAGGTACGGGGGAAATCAGCCCCAGCATTTT.

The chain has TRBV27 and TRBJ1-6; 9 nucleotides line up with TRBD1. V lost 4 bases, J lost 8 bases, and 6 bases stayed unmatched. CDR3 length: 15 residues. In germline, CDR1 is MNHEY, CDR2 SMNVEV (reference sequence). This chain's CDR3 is CASSSGQGRDSPLHF. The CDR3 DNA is TGTGCCAGCAGTTCCGGACAGGGGAGAGATTCACCCCTCCACTTT.

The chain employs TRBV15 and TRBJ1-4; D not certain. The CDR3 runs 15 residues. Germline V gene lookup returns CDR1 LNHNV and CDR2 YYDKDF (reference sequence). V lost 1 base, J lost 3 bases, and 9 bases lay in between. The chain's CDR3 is CATSRATGSNEKLFF. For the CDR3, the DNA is TGTGCCACCAGCAGAGCAACGGGATCTAATGAAAAACTGTTTTTT.

Here the CDR3 DNA reads TGTGCCAGCAGTCGACAGGCAGCCAATTCACCCCTCCACTTT. The encoded protein is CASSRQAANSPLHF. This sequence joins TRBV6-5 and TRBJ1-6, with D possibly TRBD1 on 6 matching bases. The CDR3 has 14 amino acids. V was pared by 5 bases and J by 7 bases, with 12 bases between. Germline V CDR1 and CDR2: MNHEY, SVGAGI.

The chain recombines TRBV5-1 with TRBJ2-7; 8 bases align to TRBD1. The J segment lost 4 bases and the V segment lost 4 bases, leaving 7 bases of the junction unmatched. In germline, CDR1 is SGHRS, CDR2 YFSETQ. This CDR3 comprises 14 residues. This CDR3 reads CASSVNQGAYEQYF. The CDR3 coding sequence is TGCGCCAGCAGCGTCAACCAGGGGGCATACGAGCAGTACTTC.

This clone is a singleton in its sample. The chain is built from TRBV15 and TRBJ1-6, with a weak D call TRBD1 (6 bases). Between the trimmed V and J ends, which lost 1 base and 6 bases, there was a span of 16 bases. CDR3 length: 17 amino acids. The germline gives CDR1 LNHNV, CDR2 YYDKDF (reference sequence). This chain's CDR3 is CATSRVRGPHGNSPLHF. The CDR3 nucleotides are TGTGCCACCAGCAGAGTTCGGGGGCCGCACGGTAATTCACCCCTCCACTTT.

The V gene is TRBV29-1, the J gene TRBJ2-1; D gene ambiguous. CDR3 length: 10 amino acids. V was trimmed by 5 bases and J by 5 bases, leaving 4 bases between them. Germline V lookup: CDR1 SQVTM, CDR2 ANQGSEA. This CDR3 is CSVQNNEQFF. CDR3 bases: TGCAGCGTTCAGAACAATGAGCAGTTCTTC.